The clone carrying this TCR beta chain was seen just once. Its antigen remains unidentified. Treatment: around 19 received Ad26.COV2.S at low or high dose, single or two shots; roughly five received placebo; per-sample allocation not given. Sampling occurred on day 63 after the first vaccine or placebo injection. An Ad26 vector that expressed Wuhan-strain SARS-CoV-2 spike constituted the vaccine. There are 13 residues in the CDR3. Germline CDR1 reads MNHNS; CDR2 reads SASEGT. J gave up 6 bases and V 3 bases, and 4 bases lay outside the gene matches. The data were produced by immunoSEQ multiplex PCR, yet TCRdb's version contains in-frame clones alone and is incomplete. The sample lists 500,000 or so clones, around nine tenths occurring once. The data originate from a study of Ad26.COV2.S vaccination and SARS-CoV-2 variants. Across the whole study: Doses of Ad26.COV2.S were injected into muscle once or twice, 56 days apart. Study outcomes and limitations: Reported post-vaccination CD8+ and CD4+ T cell responses to spike showed substantial breadth. Possible underestimation of total T cell responses by the TCR breadth and depth analyses was noted.

Source: peripheral blood, taken in a trial of Ad26.COV2.S vaccine versus placebo. The sequence derives from a person between 18 and 65 years old who received the Ad26.COV2.S COVID-19 vaccine or a placebo. The V call is TRBV6-1, the J call TRBJ1-2, with 7 positions matching TRBD1. The CDR3 coding sequence is TGTGCCAGCAGTGAGGCGACAGGGAATGGCTACACCTTC. As protein: CASSEATGNGYTF.